The present entry profiles one TCR beta chain with its context. It was during active infection that Seattle patients were enrolled and then longitudinally followed. These data are taken from a study of blood T cell repertoires in COVID-19. For the study at large: Some COVID-19 samples were acute and others convalescent; all came from the United States, Italy and Spain. PBMCs, B-cell-depleted T cells, or T cells provided the cDNA or gDNA that made up the material.

The CDR3 loop spans 14 amino acids. Germline-derived CDR1 and CDR2 are SGHAT and FQNNGV. The V and J ends lost 4 bases and 7 bases, in that order; junction bases with no gene match: 7. In the authors' methods: Amplification from reference gene primers served as the basis for estimated nucleated cell counts. Clones were read by immunoSEQ multiplex PCR, and TCRdb kept only the in-frame ones, dropping some. That table gives V, J and clone size, and the DNA gave D and trimming. Altogether 150,000 to 200,000 clones are present, around 80% being singletons, with the ten largest covering 6.5% to 8.5%. J is TRBJ1-2 and V is TRBV11-2; 9 positions match TRBD1. This sequence was found in a woman aged 40 to 50 with COVID-19, enrolled during active disease. Source material: peripheral blood. In nucleotides, the CDR3 is TGTGCCAGCAGCTCCTCTCAACAGGGGGCTGGCTACACCTTC. It yields the protein CASSSSQQGAGYTF.